The source of this T cell receptor (beta chain) is a study of blood T cells in healthy people across ages. General study findings and limits: Among T cells, TCR beta diversity per million cells dropped roughly linearly as age rose. Fewer expanded clones and more diversity marked long-lived versus aged donors. It was found that TCR beta diversity correlated strongly with the percentage of naive T cells.

PBMCs were isolated at a quantity of at least 7 million per sample. The second PCR ran roughly 7 to 11 cycles with a sample-barcoded 5' primer and J-beta primers. MiXCR was run by TCRdb on the 5' RACE reads, yielding one entry per CDR3 protein. The data show approximately 850,000 distinct CDR3 sequences, roughly 44% seen once. With 5 bases clipped from V and 4 bases from J, the junction kept 4 bases outside the gene matches. This CDR3 region has 14 residues. The V gene's germline CDR1 is SGHRS and CDR2 YFSETQ. A remark on this clonotype: The antigen is unknown.

The TCR sequence derives from a man aged 55-75 years in good health. The chain links TRBV5-1 to TRBJ2-2, with TRBD2 matching over 8 bases. The source material was blood. CDR3 in amino acids: CASRRGGGTGELFF. CDR3 DNA: TGCGCCAGCAGACGGGGGGGCGGCACCGGGGAGCTGTTTTTT.